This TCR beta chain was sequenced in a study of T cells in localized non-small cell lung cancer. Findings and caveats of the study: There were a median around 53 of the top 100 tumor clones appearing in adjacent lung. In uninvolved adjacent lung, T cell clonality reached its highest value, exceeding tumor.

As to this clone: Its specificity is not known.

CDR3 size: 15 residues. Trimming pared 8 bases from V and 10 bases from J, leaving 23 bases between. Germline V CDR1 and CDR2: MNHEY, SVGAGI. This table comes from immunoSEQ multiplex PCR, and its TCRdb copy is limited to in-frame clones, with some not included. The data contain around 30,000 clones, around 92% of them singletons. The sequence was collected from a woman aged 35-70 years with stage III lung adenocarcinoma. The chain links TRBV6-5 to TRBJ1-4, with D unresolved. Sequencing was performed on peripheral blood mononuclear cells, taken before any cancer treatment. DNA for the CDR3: TGTGCCAGCTCCCCCCGGGGATACTACTTTGGAAAACTGTTTTTT. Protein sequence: CASSPRGYYFGKLFF.